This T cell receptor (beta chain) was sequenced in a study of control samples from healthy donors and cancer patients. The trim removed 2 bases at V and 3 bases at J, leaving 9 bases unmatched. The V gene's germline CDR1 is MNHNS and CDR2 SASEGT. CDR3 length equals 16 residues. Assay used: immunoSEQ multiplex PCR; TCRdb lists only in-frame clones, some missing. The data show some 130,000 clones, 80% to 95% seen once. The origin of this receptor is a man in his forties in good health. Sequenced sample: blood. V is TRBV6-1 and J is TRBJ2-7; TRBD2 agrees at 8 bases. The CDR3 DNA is TGTGCCAGCAGTGAACTTCTTACCGGGACTAGCTACGAGCAGTACTTC. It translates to CASSELLTGTSYEQYF.